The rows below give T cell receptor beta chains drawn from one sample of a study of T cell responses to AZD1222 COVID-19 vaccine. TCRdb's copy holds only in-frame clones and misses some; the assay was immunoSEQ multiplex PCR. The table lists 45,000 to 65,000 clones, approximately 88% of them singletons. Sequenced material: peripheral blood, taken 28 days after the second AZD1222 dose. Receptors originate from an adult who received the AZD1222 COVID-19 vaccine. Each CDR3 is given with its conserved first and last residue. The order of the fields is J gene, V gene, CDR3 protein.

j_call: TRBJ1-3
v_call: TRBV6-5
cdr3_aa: CASSSKAASSGNTIYF

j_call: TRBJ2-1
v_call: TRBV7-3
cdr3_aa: CASSLPGLGLSYNEQFF

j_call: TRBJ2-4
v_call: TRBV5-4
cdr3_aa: CASSFRDSGSGSSIQYF

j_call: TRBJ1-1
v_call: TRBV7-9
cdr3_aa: CASSFQQGAGGAFF

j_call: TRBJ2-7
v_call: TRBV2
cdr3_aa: CASIREGGGAQYEQYF

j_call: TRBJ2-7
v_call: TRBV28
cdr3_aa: CASSWSSGLNYEQYF

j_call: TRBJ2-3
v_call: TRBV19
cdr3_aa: CASSRGLAGSTDTQYF

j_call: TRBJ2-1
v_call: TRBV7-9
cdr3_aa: CASSDSGRTNNEQFF

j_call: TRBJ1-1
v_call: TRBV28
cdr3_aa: CASSYDRVLTEAFF

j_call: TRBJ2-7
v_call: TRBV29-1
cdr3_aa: CSVERGLLGSSYEQYF

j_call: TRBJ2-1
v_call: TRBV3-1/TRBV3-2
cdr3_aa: CASSRDWVGNEQFF

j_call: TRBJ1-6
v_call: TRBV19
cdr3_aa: CASSGLPKAASPLHF

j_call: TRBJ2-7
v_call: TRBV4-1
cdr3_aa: CASSQKDSYEQYF

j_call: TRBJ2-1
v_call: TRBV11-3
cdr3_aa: CASSLGTLNNEQFF

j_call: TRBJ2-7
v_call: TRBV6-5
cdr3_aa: CASRNYEQYF

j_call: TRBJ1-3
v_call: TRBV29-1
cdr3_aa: CSVDGGGNTIYF

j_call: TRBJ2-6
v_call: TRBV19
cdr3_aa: CASTRGDRVSGANVLTF

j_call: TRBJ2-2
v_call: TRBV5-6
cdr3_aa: CASSLGTGFQSTGELFF

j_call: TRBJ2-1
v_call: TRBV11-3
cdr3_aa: CASSLEFGSGAVYNEQFF

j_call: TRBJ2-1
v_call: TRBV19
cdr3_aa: CASSIDPRDYPYNEQFF

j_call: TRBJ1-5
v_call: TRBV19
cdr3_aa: CASRSGLTGRWDQPQHF

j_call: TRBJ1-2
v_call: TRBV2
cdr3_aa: CASNIGLGYGYTF

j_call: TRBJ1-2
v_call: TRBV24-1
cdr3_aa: CATSTGDHGYTF

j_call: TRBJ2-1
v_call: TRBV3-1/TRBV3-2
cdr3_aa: CASSRGTSGKDRQFF

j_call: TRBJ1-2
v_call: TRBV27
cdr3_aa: CATRWGGADYGYTF

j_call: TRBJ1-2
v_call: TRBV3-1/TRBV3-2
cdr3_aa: CASSQDRSVGYTF

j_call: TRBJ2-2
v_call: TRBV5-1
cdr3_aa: CASSFTDTGELFF

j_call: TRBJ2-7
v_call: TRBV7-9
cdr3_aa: CASRGDLAREQYF

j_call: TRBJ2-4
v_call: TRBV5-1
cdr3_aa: CASSLARGGRNIQYF

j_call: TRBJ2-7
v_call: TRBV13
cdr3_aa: CASTPVGTSGTHEQYF

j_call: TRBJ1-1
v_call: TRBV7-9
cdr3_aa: CASTPLNTEAFF

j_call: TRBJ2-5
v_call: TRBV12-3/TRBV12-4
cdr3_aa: CASSPGPLGEYF

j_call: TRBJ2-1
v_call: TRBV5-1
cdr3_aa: CASSLTGTGFDEQFF

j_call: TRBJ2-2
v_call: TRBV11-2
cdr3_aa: CASSLGQGRDTGELFF

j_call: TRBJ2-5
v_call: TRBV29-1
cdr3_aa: CSVAGQETQYF

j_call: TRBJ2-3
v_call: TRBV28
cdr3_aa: CASSPLASGNTDTQYF

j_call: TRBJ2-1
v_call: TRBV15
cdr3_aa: CATSRDKGFNEQFF

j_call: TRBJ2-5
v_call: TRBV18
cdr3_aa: CASSPGDQETQYF

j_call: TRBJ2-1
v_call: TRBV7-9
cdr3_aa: CASSLPRENEYNEQFF